The TCR beta chain described here comes from a study of blood T cell repertoires in COVID-19. The CDR3 loop spans 15 amino acids. CDR1 and CDR2 from the germline V gene are SQVTM and ANQGSEA. Trimming shortened V by 5 bases and J by 2 bases, and 17 bases separated the two germline ends. Measured with immunoSEQ multiplex PCR; TCRdb has only the in-frame clones, and not every one. The sample lists about 360,000 clones, 86% occurring once. This sequence was found in a woman between 55 and 75 years old with COVID-19, enrolled during active disease. The specimen was peripheral blood. The J gene is TRBJ2-3, the V gene TRBV29-1; D possibly corresponds to TRBD2 (6 bases). In DNA, the CDR3 is TGCAGCGTTAAACCCGGGGGTTTTTTCACAGATACGCAGTATTTT. It specifies CSVKPGGFFTDTQYF.